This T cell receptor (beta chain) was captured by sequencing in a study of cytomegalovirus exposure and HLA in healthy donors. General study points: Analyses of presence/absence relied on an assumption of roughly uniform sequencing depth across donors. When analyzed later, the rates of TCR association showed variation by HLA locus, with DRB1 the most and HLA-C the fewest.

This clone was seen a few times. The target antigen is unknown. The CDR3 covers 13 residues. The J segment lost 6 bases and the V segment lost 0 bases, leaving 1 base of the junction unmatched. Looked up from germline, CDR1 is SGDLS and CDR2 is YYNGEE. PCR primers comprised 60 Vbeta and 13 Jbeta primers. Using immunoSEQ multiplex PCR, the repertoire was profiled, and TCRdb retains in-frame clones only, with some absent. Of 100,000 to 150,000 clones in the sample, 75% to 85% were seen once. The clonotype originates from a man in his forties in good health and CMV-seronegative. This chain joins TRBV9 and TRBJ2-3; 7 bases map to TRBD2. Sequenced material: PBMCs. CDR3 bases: TGTGCCAGCAGCGTAGGGGAGGGGGATACGCAGTATTTT. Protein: CASSVGEGDTQYF.